This record concerns one T cell receptor (beta chain) sequence. Its antigen is as yet unknown. These data originate in a study of T-cell memory formation after mild COVID-19. For the study at large: There were largely donor-specific TCR clusters. Regarding the study as a whole: The CD4+ clones that contracted clustered mainly within CM and EM, and the CD8+ clones concentrated in EMRA. Contracting clones from day 15 to 85 had balanced CD4/CD8; later expanders favoured CD4+.

Constant-segment primers served in 5'RACE that generated TCR alpha and TCR beta cDNA libraries bearing sample barcodes and UMIs. TCRdb passed the 5' RACE reads through MiXCR, listing each CDR3 protein once. This sample has under 700,000 distinct CDR3 sequences, with about 20% found just once. The specimen was PBMCs or a T cell subset sorted from them (not recorded which). The receptor's source is an adult woman who had mild COVID-19 (a few samples of this study predate the infection). Cell type and time point are not known.

The CDR3 reads CASSSGVGYTF. The CDR3, as DNA: TGTGCCAGCAGCTCAGGGGTGGGCTACACCTTC. J is TRBJ1-2 and V is TRBV7-3, with D perhaps matching TRBD1 (6 bases). CDR1 SGHTA and CDR2 FQGTGA come from the germline V gene. V dropped 4 bases and J dropped 8 bases, with 8 bases sitting between them. The CDR3 consists of 11 residues. Supplemented by reference TRBV7-3 and TRBJ1-2, the full variable domain reads GAGVSQTPSNKVTEKGKYVELRCDPISGHTALYWYRQSLGQGPEFLIYFQGTGAADDSGLPNDRFFAVRPEGSVSTLKIQRTERGDSAVYLCASSSGVGYTFGSGTRLTVV.